The source of this T cell receptor (beta chain) is a study of T cells after yellow fever vaccination. Study-wide results and caveats: Post-booster repertoires contained most primary-vaccination clones again (about 95% CD4, approximately 86% CD8).

TCRdb redid the calling of the 5' RACE reads with MiXCR, one entry per CDR3 protein. The profile shows 320,000 or so distinct CDR3 sequences, approximately 8% of them singletons. This clonotype was found once. Its target is unknown. V gave up 8 bases and J gave up 4 bases, with 27 bases separating them. Germline V CDR1 and CDR2: SNHLY, FYNNEI. The CDR3 loop spans 18 amino acids. Sequenced here: PBMCs, sampled about 41 days after the first yellow fever vaccination. The sequence was obtained from a man younger than 35 who received the YFV17D yellow fever vaccine. The rearrangement links TRBV2 to TRBJ1-5; D remains ambiguous. This CDR3 is CASCLDTFKEILNQPQHF. The CDR3 DNA reads TGTGCCAGCTGTTTAGATACTTTTAAAGAGATCCTAAATCAGCCCCAGCATTTT.